A selection of T cell receptor beta chains follows, all from one sample in a study of T cell clonotyping in hematopoietic cell transplantation. Generated by immunoSEQ multiplex PCR, the TCRdb table keeps only in-frame clones and is missing some. Found here are about 5,600 clones, roughly 79% of them singletons; the top ten hold about a fifth. The material was peripheral blood mononuclear cells, obtained 100 days after allogeneic stem cell transplant. The receptors shown here come from a male patient over 55 who had an allogeneic stem cell transplant, so T cells may come from the graft donor. Some clones in this sample may be carry-over from other donors' samples. The CDR3 runs from the conserved cysteine through the conserved F or W. A D gene is named only where the DNA matches it firmly. For some rows the clone size is stated as once, few or many, or as a class when expanded; others skip it.

DNA: TGTGCCTGCGCGGAGGGCCGCAATCAGCCCCAGCATTTT; CDR3: CACAEGRNQPQHF; D: NA; size: NA; V: TRBV30; J: TRBJ1-5
DNA: TGCGCCAGCAGCTTGGGTGTTGCGGCTGAAGCTTTCTTT; CDR3: CASSLGVAAEAFF; D: NA; size: NA; V: TRBV5-1; J: TRBJ1-1
DNA: TGCGCCAGCAGCCAGGCTTGGACTAGCGAGTCCTACGAGCAGTACTTC; CDR3: CASSQAWTSESYEQYF; D: TRBD2; size: NA; V: TRBV4-1; J: TRBJ2-7
DNA: TGTGCCAGCAGCTTAGATTTAAGGTATTTCGAGCAGTACTTC; CDR3: CASSLDLRYFEQYF; D: NA; size: NA; V: TRBV7-9; J: TRBJ2-7
DNA: TGCGCCAGCAGAACTAGCGGGAGGGCCGACAATGAGCAGTTCTTC; CDR3: CASRTSGRADNEQFF; D: TRBD2; size: NA; V: TRBV5-1; J: TRBJ2-1
DNA: TGTGCCAGCAGCGGAAAGGTTTTGATCCAAGAGACCCAGTACTTC; CDR3: CASSGKVLIQETQYF; D: NA; size: NA; V: TRBV6-4; J: TRBJ2-5
DNA: TGCGCCAGCAGCCAATCGTACCCCGGGGGTACGCAGTATTTT; CDR3: CASSQSYPGGTQYF; D: NA; size: NA; V: TRBV4-3; J: TRBJ2-3
DNA: TGCGCCAGCAGTGAATACCTCGGAGATACGCAGTATTTT; CDR3: CASSEYLGDTQYF; D: NA; size: NA; V: TRBV10-1; J: TRBJ2-3
DNA: TGTGCCAGCAAAACCGGGACGGGATATCAGCCCCAGCATTTT; CDR3: CASKTGTGYQPQHF; D: NA; size: NA; V: TRBV6-5; J: TRBJ1-5
DNA: TGTGCCAGTGGGGACCTCCCGGGACAGACCACCGGGGAGCTGTTTTTT; CDR3: CASGDLPGQTTGELFF; D: TRBD1; size: NA; V: TRBV19; J: TRBJ2-2
DNA: TGTGCCATCAGAAGCGGGGACACAGATACGCAGTATTTT; CDR3: CAIRSGDTDTQYF; D: TRBD2; size: few; V: TRBV10-3; J: TRBJ2-3
DNA: TGTGCCAGCAGCAAAGCCCAGGGAGTCCCCACAGATACGCAGTATTTT; CDR3: CASSKAQGVPTDTQYF; D: NA; size: NA; V: TRBV21-1; J: TRBJ2-3
DNA: TGTGCCAGTAGTATTTTGGGCCAGGGGGCGCGCAATCAGCCCCAGCATTTT; CDR3: CASSILGQGARNQPQHF; D: TRBD1; size: NA; V: TRBV19; J: TRBJ1-5
DNA: TGTGCCAGCAGTCTAATAGCGGGAGCAAACGAGCAGTACTTC; CDR3: CASSLIAGANEQYF; D: TRBD2; size: NA; V: TRBV7-2; J: TRBJ2-7
DNA: TGTGCCAGTAGTATAAGCGGGCAGGGCTCTGGGCCCCAGCATTTT; CDR3: CASSISGQGSGPQHF; D: NA; size: NA; V: TRBV19; J: TRBJ1-5
DNA: TGTGCCAGTAGTACGTCTAGCGGGCGAGTAGGGAGAAATGAGCAGTTCTTC; CDR3: CASSTSSGRVGRNEQFF; D: TRBD2; size: NA; V: TRBV19; J: TRBJ2-1
DNA: TGTGCCAGCAGCCCGGGAGACGGAGGGGACACTGAAGCTTTCTTT; CDR3: CASSPGDGGDTEAFF; D: NA; size: few; V: TRBV7-8; J: TRBJ1-1
DNA: TGTGCCAGCAGCCTCAGGAGCGACAATCAGCCCCAGCATTTT; CDR3: CASSLRSDNQPQHF; D: NA; size: NA; V: TRBV6-5; J: TRBJ1-5
DNA: TGTGCCAGCAGTTTAAGGGGGTGGAGTCAGACTGAAGCTTTCTTT; CDR3: CASSLRGWSQTEAFF; D: NA; size: few; V: TRBV27; J: TRBJ1-1
DNA: TGTGCCAGCAGACTACTAGGGGGCCTTCAGCCCCAGCATTTT; CDR3: CASRLLGGLQPQHF; D: TRBD1; size: large; V: TRBV28; J: TRBJ1-5
DNA: TGTGCCAGCAGCGTTCGGTCGGGGTCGCTAGATACGCAGTATTTT; CDR3: CASSVRSGSLDTQYF; D: NA; size: NA; V: TRBV9; J: TRBJ2-3
DNA: TGTGCCAGCAGCTTAATGAGCGGGGACTACGAGCAGTACTTC; CDR3: CASSLMSGDYEQYF; D: TRBD2; size: NA; V: TRBV7-2; J: TRBJ2-7
DNA: TGTGCCAGCAGTGAATTACCGGGACAGGGGTCCTACGAGCAGTACTTC; CDR3: CASSELPGQGSYEQYF; D: TRBD1; size: once; V: TRBV6-1; J: TRBJ2-7
DNA: TGTGCCAGCAGCCCGCTCAGCACAGATACGCAGTATTTT; CDR3: CASSPLSTDTQYF; D: NA; size: NA; V: TRBV27; J: TRBJ2-3
DNA: TGTGCCAGTAGTATAGGAGACAGGGGGCACTCACCCCTCCACTTT; CDR3: CASSIGDRGHSPLHF; D: TRBD1; size: NA; V: TRBV19; J: TRBJ1-6
DNA: TGTGCCAGCAGTGACCGGCCTATGGAGACCCAGTACTTC; CDR3: CASSDRPMETQYF; D: NA; size: NA; V: TRBV6-4; J: TRBJ2-5
DNA: TGTGCCAGCAGTTTAATTCAGGGGTCGACCTCTGGAAACACCATATATTTT; CDR3: CASSLIQGSTSGNTIYF; D: NA; size: NA; V: TRBV28; J: TRBJ1-3
DNA: TGCGCCAGCAGCCAACGGGACAGGGCCCTGATCGGGGAAAAACTGTTTTTT; CDR3: CASSQRDRALIGEKLFF; D: TRBD1; size: NA; V: TRBV4-1; J: TRBJ1-4
DNA: TGTGCCAGCAGCCTCGGACAGGGTGGCGGTGAAAAACTGTTTTTT; CDR3: CASSLGQGGGEKLFF; D: TRBD1; size: NA; V: TRBV11-1; J: TRBJ1-4
DNA: TGTGCCTGGAGTGCCCCCGGAAACACCATATATTTT; CDR3: CAWSAPGNTIYF; D: NA; size: NA; V: TRBV30; J: TRBJ1-3
DNA: TGTGCCTGGAGGGCAACCGGGACTAGCGTATATACGCAGTATTTT; CDR3: CAWRATGTSVYTQYF; D: TRBD2; size: NA; V: TRBV30; J: TRBJ2-3
DNA: TGTGCCAGCAGCCAAGATTCTACCGGGCCCCGAGCTTTCTTT; CDR3: CASSQDSTGPRAFF; D: NA; size: NA; V: TRBV4-2; J: TRBJ1-1
DNA: TGTGCTAGCAGCTTAGGAGACAGTAACTACAATGAGCAGTTCTTC; CDR3: CASSLGDSNYNEQFF; D: NA; size: NA; V: TRBV7-7; J: TRBJ2-1
DNA: TGTGCCAGCAGCTTGGGGCAGGGCGGTGAAAAACTGTTTTTT; CDR3: CASSLGQGGEKLFF; D: NA; size: large; V: TRBV5-4; J: TRBJ1-4
DNA: TGTGCCAGTACAACGACAGGGAGCACTGAAGCTTTCTTT; CDR3: CASTTTGSTEAFF; D: TRBD1; size: NA; V: TRBV19; J: TRBJ1-1
DNA: TGTGCCAGCAGTTCCCCGCGAGGGTGGAGTAATTCACCCCTCCACTTT; CDR3: CASSSPRGWSNSPLHF; D: NA; size: NA; V: TRBV6-5; J: TRBJ1-6
DNA: TGTGCCTGGAGGCCGGGACATCTGAACACTGAAGCTTTCTTT; CDR3: CAWRPGHLNTEAFF; D: NA; size: few; V: TRBV30; J: TRBJ1-1
DNA: TGCAGCGTTGATTACCAGGGGACTGAGCAGTTCTTC; CDR3: CSVDYQGTEQFF; D: NA; size: NA; V: TRBV29-1; J: TRBJ2-1
DNA: TGTGCCAGCAGCTTAACGGGGGCGGGACAGCCCCAGCATTTT; CDR3: CASSLTGAGQPQHF; D: NA; size: few; V: TRBV7-9; J: TRBJ1-5
DNA: TGTGCCAGCAGTGGCTGGGTGACAGATACGCAGTATTTT; CDR3: CASSGWVTDTQYF; D: NA; size: NA; V: TRBV28; J: TRBJ2-3
DNA: TGTGCCAGCAGCCACGCAGGGTCTGGAAACACCATATATTTT; CDR3: CASSHAGSGNTIYF; D: NA; size: NA; V: TRBV7-9; J: TRBJ1-3